Following are 4 T cell receptor beta chains from one sample sequenced in a study of shared clonotypes between healthy human individuals. CD45RO-negative CD8 cells positively selected for CCR7 made up the naive population, which excluded terminally differentiated effector memory CD45RA+ cells. Generated by immunoSEQ multiplex PCR, the TCRdb table keeps only in-frame clones and is missing some. The data show 650,000 to 800,000 clones, about 92% seen once. The sequencing sample was made of naive CD8+ T cells sorted from blood. These receptors were obtained from a man younger than 40 in good health.

This clone was seen only once. The genes are TRBV5-1 and TRBJ2-2; TRBD2 matches 13 bases. Germline CDR1 and CDR2: SGHRS and YFSETQ. The CDR3 runs to 21 residues. Germline trimming cut 0 bases from V and 0 bases from J; bases unmatched to any gene: 11. This CDR3 is CASSLAPGGLAGVTNTGELFF. In DNA, the CDR3 is TGCGCCAGCAGCTTGGCCCCCGGCGGACTAGCGGGGGTCACGAACACCGGGGAGCTGTTTTTT. The whole variable domain, remainder taken from reference TRBV5-1 and TRBJ2-2, is KAGVTQTPRYLIKTRGQQVTLSCSPISGHRSVSWYQQTPGQGLQFLFEYFSETQRNKGNFPGRFSGRQFSNSRSEMNVSTLELGDSALYLCASSLAPGGLAGVTNTGELFFGEGSRLTVL.

This clone was found once. CDR3 coding DNA: TGTGCCAGCAGCCAAGCTCCGGGACTAGCCTTAACCGGGGAGCTGTTTTTT. Translation gives CASSQAPGLALTGELFF. The chain combines TRBV14 with TRBJ2-2; 9 nucleotides match TRBD2. The CDR3 is 17 residues long. Germline loops: CDR1 SGHDN, CDR2 FVKESK. V dropped 1 base and J dropped 5; count of bases not matched to a gene: 8.

The chain combines TRBV29-1 with TRBJ2-2; possible D gene TRBD2, 5 bases. Germline CDR1 and CDR2: SQVTM and ANQGSEA. This CDR3 region has 17 residues. V was cut by 3 bases and J by 1 base, with 18 bases left in between. For the CDR3, the DNA is TGCAGCGTTGACGGGGTTATCAACCAGAAGAACACCGGGGAGCTGTTTTTT. Translation: CSVDGVINQKNTGELFF.

The V gene is TRBV4-1, the J gene TRBJ1-1; no reliable D call. This CDR3 has 14 amino acids. Germline V gene lookup returns CDR1 MGHRA and CDR2 YSYEKL. Trimming took 2 bases from V and 3 from J, leaving 10 bases between them. The CDR3 nucleotides are TGCGCCAGCAGCCAAAAACGGTTGGACACTGAAGCTTTCTTT. Amino acid sequence: CASSQKRLDTEAFF.